Shown below are 3 T cell receptor beta chains from a single sample sequenced in a study of persistence of HIV-infected CD4 T cells. Their specific antigens are unknown. Nonspecific anti-CD3/anti-CD28 bead stimulation represents the broad CD4+ T cell repertoire. Sorting of responding CD4+ T cells relied on upregulated CD40 ligand together with CD69. Sequencing used immunoSEQ version 4 in survey mode. TCRdb's table, derived via immunoSEQ multiplex PCR, lists solely in-frame clones and lacks some. The sample comprises 30,000 to 45,000 clones, over 80% of which are singletons, and 1.3% rests with the top ten. Material: CD4+ T cells sorted from PBMCs after approximately 19-hour stimulation, obtained from a patient who received antiretroviral therapy. These receptor sequences come from an adult man with HIV who was CMV-seropositive.

The J gene is TRBJ2-7, the V gene TRBV5-4; D not resolved. Looked up from germline, CDR1 is SGHNT and CDR2 is YYREEE (reference sequence). V was shortened by 4 bases and J by 3 bases, with 8 bases between the two germline ends. This CDR3 region has 12 residues. CDR3 in amino acids: CASSLDHYEQYF. The DNA for the CDR3 is TGTGCCAGCAGCCTGGACCACTACGAGCAGTACTTC.

The chain is built from TRBV24-1 and TRBJ2-2, with TRBD2 as a possible D gene (5 bases). This CDR3 contains 13 residues. The germline gives CDR1 KGHDR, CDR2 SFDVKD. Trimming stripped 8 bases from V and 7 bases from J, with 13 bases between. The CDR3 sequence: CATKSRSGGELFF. DNA for the CDR3: TGTGCCACCAAGTCTAGGAGCGGCGGGGAGCTGTTTTTT.

V gene TRBV2 combines with J gene TRBJ2-4, with D possibly being TRBD1 (6 bases). Germline V gives CDR1 SNHLY, CDR2 FYNNEI. CDR3 length: 17 residues. Deletions cut 4 bases from V and 4 bases from J, with 20 bases between. This chain's CDR3 is CASSGSYGTQDKNIQYF. The CDR3 DNA is TGTGCCAGCAGTGGTAGCTACGGGACACAAGATAAAAACATTCAGTACTTC.